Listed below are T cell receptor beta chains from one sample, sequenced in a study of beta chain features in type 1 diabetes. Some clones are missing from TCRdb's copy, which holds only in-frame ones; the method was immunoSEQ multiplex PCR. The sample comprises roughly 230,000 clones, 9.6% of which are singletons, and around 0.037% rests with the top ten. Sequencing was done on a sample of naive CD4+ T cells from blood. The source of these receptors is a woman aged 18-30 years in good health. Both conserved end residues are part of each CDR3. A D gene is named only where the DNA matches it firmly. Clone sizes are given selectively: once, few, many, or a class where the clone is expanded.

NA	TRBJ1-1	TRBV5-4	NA	TGTGCCAGCAGCTTGGTCAGGAACACTGAAGCTTTCTTT	CASSLVRNTEAFF
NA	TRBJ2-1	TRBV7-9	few	TGTGCCAGCAGCTTCCCGGGGAATGAGCAGTTCTTC	CASSFPGNEQFF
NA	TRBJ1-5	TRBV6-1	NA	TGTGCCAGCAGGGAGACTAGCAATCAGCCCCAGCATTTT	CASRETSNQPQHF
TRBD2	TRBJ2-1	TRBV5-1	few	TGCGCCAGCAGCTTACTAGCGGGAGGAGGCAATGAGCAGTTCTTC	CASSLLAGGGNEQFF
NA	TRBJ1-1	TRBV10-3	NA	TGTGCCATAAAGACAGATCTCGACACTGAAGCTTTCTTT	CAIKTDLDTEAFF
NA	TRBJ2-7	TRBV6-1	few	TGTGCCAGCAGTTTTCAGGGAAGGATTGGCGAGCAGTACTTC	CASSFQGRIGEQYF
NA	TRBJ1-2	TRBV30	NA	TGTGCACAGACCGGGGTTGGCACGAACTATGGCTACACCTTC	CAQTGVGTNYGYTF
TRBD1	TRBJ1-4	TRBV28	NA	TGTGCCAGCAGGCAGGGGGCAACTAATGAAAAACTGTTTTTT	CASRQGATNEKLFF
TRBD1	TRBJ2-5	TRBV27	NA	TGTGCCAGCAGTTTCGGACAGGGTTTGCAAGAGACCCAGTACTTC	CASSFGQGLQETQYF
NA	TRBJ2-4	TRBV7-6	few	TGTGCCAGCAGCTCCTTGGGGACTGGTCCCTTTGGGAACATTCAGTACTTC	CASSSLGTGPFGNIQYF
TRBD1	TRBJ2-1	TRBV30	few	TGTGCCTGGAGACAGGGGGCAGGGGAGCAGTTCTTC	CAWRQGAGEQFF
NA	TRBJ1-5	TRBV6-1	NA	TGTGCCAGCAGTGATCAGGGAACGGCATTTAGTCAGCCCCAGCATTTT	CASSDQGTAFSQPQHF
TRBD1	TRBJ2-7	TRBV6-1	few	TGTGCCAGCACCTTAACGACAGGGGCGCACCACGAGCAGTACTTC	CASTLTTGAHHEQYF
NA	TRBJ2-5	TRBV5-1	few	TGCGCCAGCAGCTTGGTAGCAGGGCCAATCAAGACCCAGTACTTC	CASSLVAGPIKTQYF
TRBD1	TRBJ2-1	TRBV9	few	TGTGCCAGCAGCGCGACAGGGGGCGCCTACAATGAGCAGTTCTTC	CASSATGGAYNEQFF